Following are 19 T cell receptor beta chains from one sample sequenced in a study of blood T cell repertoires in COVID-19. The assay was immunoSEQ multiplex PCR, and TCRdb's table has in-frame clones only and misses some. The sample contains about 74,000 clones, around 87% of which appear only once. Material: peripheral blood. The receptors shown here come from a woman older than 75 with active or convalescent COVID-19.

The V and J genes are TRBV25-1 and TRBJ1-1; D unresolved. The ends were cut back, 0 bases at V and 2 bases at J, with 16 bases in the middle. The CDR3 totals 17 residues. Germline values: CDR1 MGHDK, CDR2 SYGVNS. The CDR3 DNA is TGTGCCAGCAGTGAATATGAGGACGGAGGACCCAACACTGAAGCTTTCTTT. The encoded protein is CASSEYEDGGPNTEAFF.

CDR3 in DNA: TGTGCCAGTAGTATTCGGGGGAGGGATTCACCCCTCCACTTT. This encodes CASSIRGRDSPLHF. The chain is built from TRBV19 and TRBJ1-6; a weak D match, TRBD1 (5 bases). Germline V gene lookup returns CDR1 LNHDA and CDR2 SQIVND (reference sequence). The V end lost 3 bases, the J end lost 8 bases, and 11 bases lay between the germline ends. The CDR3 runs 14 residues.

The rearrangement joins TRBV27 to TRBJ1-1, with 8 positions matching TRBD1. Unmatched junction bases numbered 4, after V lost 5 bases and J lost 5 bases. This CDR3 spans 13 amino acids. Germline V gene data show CDR1 as MNHEY and CDR2 as SMNVEV (reference sequence). CDR3 in amino acids: CASSQTGGTEAFF. The CDR3 DNA sequence: TGTGCCAGCAGTCAAACAGGGGGTACTGAAGCTTTCTTT.

This clone was seen only a few times. This chain uses TRBV30 with TRBJ1-6; D gene uncertain. V gave up 3 bases and J gave up 3 bases, with 9 bases separating them. Germline V gives CDR1 GTSNPN, CDR2 SVGIG (reference sequence). The CDR3 loop spans 14 amino acids. DNA of the CDR3: TGTGCCTGGAGAACGGTTTTCTATAATTCACCCCTCCACTTT. It codes for CAWRTVFYNSPLHF.

The V call is TRBV2, the J call TRBJ1-1; possible D gene TRBD1, 6 bases. This CDR3 is built from 14 residues. Germline V gene data show CDR1 as SNHLY and CDR2 as FYNNEI. Trimming removed 5 bases at V and 1 base at J, with 11 bases between. The CDR3 sequence: CASSPRTANTEAFF. The CDR3, as DNA: TGTGCCAGCAGTCCCCGGACAGCGAACACTGAAGCTTTCTTT.

The V and J genes are TRBV14 and TRBJ2-7; the D is unclear. Looked up from germline, CDR1 is SGHDN and CDR2 is FVKESK. The CDR3 is 12 residues long. The germline V and J ends were trimmed by 4 bases and 0 bases, with 4 bases remaining between them. CDR3 residues: CASSLSSYEQYF. The CDR3 coding sequence is TGTGCCAGCAGCCTCAGCTCCTACGAGCAGTACTTC.

J is TRBJ2-5 and V is TRBV15; D is unresolved. Trimming cost V 1 base and J 2 bases, with 11 bases left between them. CDR3 length: 15 residues. CDR1 LNHNV and CDR2 YYDKDF come from the germline V gene (reference sequence). In DNA, the CDR3 is TGTGCCACCAGCAGAGTTGGCGGTCAGCAAGAGACCCAGTACTTC. It specifies CATSRVGGQQETQYF.

This rearrangement joins TRBV2 to TRBJ2-7; 8 bases map to TRBD1. The CDR3 contains 15 residues. CDR1 and CDR2 (germline): SNHLY, FYNNEI. The V gene end was trimmed by 5 bases and the J gene end by 2 bases; junction bases not matched to a gene: 8. CDR3 DNA sequence: TGTGCCAGCAGTCCTGACACAGGGGGTCCCTACGAGCAGTACTTC. It specifies CASSPDTGGPYEQYF.

V is TRBV11-2 and J is TRBJ1-1, with D perhaps TRBD1 (6 bases). CDR1 is SGHAT and CDR2 is FQNNGV in the germline V gene. Trimming removed 4 bases at V and 5 bases at J, with 20 bases between. The CDR3 contains 16 residues. The DNA of the CDR3 is TGTGCCAGCAGCTCTCTCAGGGGCAAGGATAGGACTGAAGCTTTCTTT. Its protein is CASSSLRGKDRTEAFF.

The V gene is TRBV2, the J gene TRBJ1-4; TRBD1 aligns across 9 bases. Germline lookup yields CDR1 SNHLY and CDR2 FYNNEI. The CDR3 covers 14 residues. The V and J ends lost 7 bases and 5 bases, in that order; junction bases with no gene match: 5. The CDR3 nucleotides read TGTGCCAGCACCACGGACAGGGGCAATGAAAAACTGTTTTTT. Translation: CASTTDRGNEKLFF.

The chain links TRBV28 to TRBJ1-1; a weak D match, TRBD1 (6 bases). V dropped 5 bases and J dropped 5 bases, with 21 bases sitting between them. CDR3 length: 16 residues. CDR1 and CDR2 from the germline V gene are MDHEN and SYDVKM. The CDR3 region is CASSPWGRQALTEAFF. The CDR3 nucleotides read TGTGCCAGCAGTCCTTGGGGACGACAGGCGTTGACTGAAGCTTTCTTT.

The chain is built from TRBV4-1 and TRBJ1-2, with D hard to call. Trimming cost V 0 bases and J 8 bases, with 13 bases left between them. CDR1 and CDR2 from the germline V gene are MGHRA and YSYEKL. The CDR3 covers 14 residues. The CDR3 region has the DNA TGCGCCAGCAGCCAAGATGTGAGAGGGAACGGCTACACCTTC. Translation: CASSQDVRGNGYTF.

The chain combines TRBV19 with TRBJ2-3; D is ambiguous. Germline values: CDR1 LNHDA, CDR2 SQIVND (reference sequence). This CDR3 has 11 amino acids. V was cut by 6 bases and J by 2 bases, with 3 bases left in between. The CDR3, as DNA: TGTGCCAGTAGCTACACAGATACGCAGTATTTT. Translating gives CASSYTDTQYF.

The V call is TRBV5-8, the J call TRBJ1-2; D gene ambiguous. V lost 4 bases, J lost 4 bases, and 8 bases lay in between. The CDR3 extends over 12 amino acids. Germline lookup yields CDR1 SGHTS and CDR2 YDEGEE. In nucleotides, the CDR3 is TGTGCCAGCAGCAAACCCGGCTATGGCTACACCTTC. The encoded protein is CASSKPGYGYTF.

The rearrangement links TRBV13 to TRBJ2-7; 9 bases map to TRBD1. Trimming at V came to 5 bases and at J to 1 base, leaving 3 bases not matched to a gene. The germline gives CDR1 PRHDT, CDR2 FYEKMQ (reference sequence). The CDR3 has 14 amino acids. CDR3 loop: CASSTDRGSYEQYF. DNA of the CDR3: TGTGCCAGCAGCACGGACAGGGGATCCTACGAGCAGTACTTC.

Here the CDR3 DNA reads TGCGCCAGCAGCTGGACAGGGGCGGAATACGAGCAGTACTTC. Encoded protein: CASSWTGAEYEQYF. The gene calls are TRBV5-1 and TRBJ2-7; 9 bases agree with TRBD1. After removal of 3 bases from V and 4 bases from J, the junction contained 5 bases not matched to a gene. The CDR3 totals 14 residues. Germline V gives CDR1 SGHRS, CDR2 YFSETQ.

The rearrangement uses TRBV9 and TRBJ1-4, with D perhaps TRBD1 (5 bases). Trimming removed 2 bases at V and 8 bases at J, with 13 bases between. Germline values: CDR1 SGDLS, CDR2 YYNGEE. The CDR3 consists of 14 residues. CDR3 nucleotide sequence: TGTGCCAGCAGCGTCGGGGGGGATACAGAAAAACTGTTTTTT. As protein: CASSVGGDTEKLFF.

This clone was recorded once. The CDR3 is CATSRAPAGGPNTQYF. The CDR3 DNA follows: TGTGCCACCAGCAGAGCGCCAGCGGGGGGGCCCAATACGCAGTATTTT. The chain couples TRBV15 to TRBJ2-3; TRBD2 agrees at 10 bases. V lost 1 base, J lost 7 bases, and 8 bases stayed unmatched. Germline assignment: CDR1 LNHNV and CDR2 YYDKDF (reference sequence). This CDR3 region has 16 residues.

J is TRBJ2-3 and V is TRBV7-2, with TRBD2 matching 12 bases. The CDR3 is 16 amino acids. After removal of 6 bases from V and 5 bases from J, the junction contained 9 bases not matched to a gene. Germline CDR1 SGHTA, CDR2 FQGNSA. This CDR3 reads CASRRVVTSGGDTQYF. CDR3 coding DNA: TGTGCCAGCAGACGGGTGGTGACTAGCGGGGGAGATACGCAGTATTTT. Variable domain in full (rest from reference TRBV7-2 and TRBJ2-3): GAGVSQSPSNKVTEKGKDVELRCDPISGHTALYWYRQSLGQGLEFLIYFQGNSAPDKSGLPSDRFSAERTGGSVSTLTIQRTQQEDSAVYLCASRRVVTSGGDTQYFGPGTRLTVL.